This T cell receptor (beta chain) emerged from a study of blood T cell repertoires in COVID-19. About the study: From the United States, Italy and Spain came samples of acute and convalescent COVID-19.

Measured with immunoSEQ multiplex PCR; TCRdb has only the in-frame clones, and not every one. The profile covers 35,000 or so clones, with 80% appearing a single time and roughly 14% taken by the ten largest. The CDR3 totals 13 residues. CDR1 and CDR2 from the germline V gene are MNHEY and SMNVEV (reference sequence). The germline V and J ends were trimmed by 3 bases and 4 bases, with 8 bases remaining between them. The chain has TRBV27 and TRBJ2-3; possibly TRBD2 for D (5 bases). The specimen sequenced was peripheral blood. This clonotype was sampled from a woman aged 65 to 85 with acute or convalescent COVID-19. This chain's CDR3 is CASSFEEADTQYF. CDR3 coding DNA: TGTGCCAGCAGTTTTGAGGAGGCAGATACGCAGTATTTT.